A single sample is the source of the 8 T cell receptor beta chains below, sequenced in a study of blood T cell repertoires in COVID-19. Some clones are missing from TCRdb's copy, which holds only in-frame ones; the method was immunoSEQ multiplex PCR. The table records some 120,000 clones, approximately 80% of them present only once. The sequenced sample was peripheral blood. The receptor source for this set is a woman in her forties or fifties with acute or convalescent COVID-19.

CDR3 loop: CASSSSQGWGNYGYTF. The CDR3 bases are TGTGCCAGCAGCTCAAGTCAGGGGTGGGGGAACTATGGCTACACCTTC. This chain joins TRBV11-2 and TRBJ1-2; tentatively, D is TRBD1 (6 bases). The CDR3 is 16 amino acids. V shed 4 bases and J shed 2 bases, with 17 bases lying between them. Germline CDR1 reads SGHAT; CDR2 reads FQNNGV.

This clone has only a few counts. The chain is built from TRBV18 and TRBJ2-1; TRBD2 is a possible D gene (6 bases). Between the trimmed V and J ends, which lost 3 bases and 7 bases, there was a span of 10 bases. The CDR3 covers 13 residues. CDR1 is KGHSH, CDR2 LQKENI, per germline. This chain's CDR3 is CASSPGGGNEQFF. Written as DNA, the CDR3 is TGTGCCAGCTCACCTGGAGGAGGGAATGAGCAGTTCTTC.

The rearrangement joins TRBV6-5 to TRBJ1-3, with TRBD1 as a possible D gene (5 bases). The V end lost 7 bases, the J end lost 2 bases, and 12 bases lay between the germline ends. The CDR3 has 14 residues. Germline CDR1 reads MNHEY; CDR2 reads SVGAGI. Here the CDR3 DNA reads TGTGCCAGCATCCCGACAGTAACTGGAAACACCATATATTTT. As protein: CASIPTVTGNTIYF.

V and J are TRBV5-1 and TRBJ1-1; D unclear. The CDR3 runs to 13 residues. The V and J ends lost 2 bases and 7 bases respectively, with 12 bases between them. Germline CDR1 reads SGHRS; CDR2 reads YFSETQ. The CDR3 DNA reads TGCGCCAGCAGCTTAACAGCAGACCGTGAAGCTTTCTTT. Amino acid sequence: CASSLTADREAFF.

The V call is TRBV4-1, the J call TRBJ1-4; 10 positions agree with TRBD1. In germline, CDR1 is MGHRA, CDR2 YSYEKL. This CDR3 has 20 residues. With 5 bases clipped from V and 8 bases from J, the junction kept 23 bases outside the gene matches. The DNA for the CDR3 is TGCGCCAGCAGCTCCCCGAGGGTGTCGGGACAGGGGTTACGGAGCGAAAAACTGTTTTTT. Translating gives CASSSPRVSGQGLRSEKLFF.

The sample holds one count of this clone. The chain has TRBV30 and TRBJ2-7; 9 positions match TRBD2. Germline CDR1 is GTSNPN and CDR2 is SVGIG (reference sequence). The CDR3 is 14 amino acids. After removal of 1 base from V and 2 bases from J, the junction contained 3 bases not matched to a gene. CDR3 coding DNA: TGTGCCTGGAGTGGCCTAGCGGGAACCTACGAGCAGTACTTC. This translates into CAWSGLAGTYEQYF.

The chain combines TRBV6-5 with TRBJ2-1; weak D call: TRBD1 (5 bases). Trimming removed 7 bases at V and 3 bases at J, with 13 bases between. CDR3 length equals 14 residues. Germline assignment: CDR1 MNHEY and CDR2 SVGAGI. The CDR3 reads CASKDRGYYNEQFF. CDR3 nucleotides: TGTGCCAGCAAGGATAGGGGATACTACAATGAGCAGTTCTTC.

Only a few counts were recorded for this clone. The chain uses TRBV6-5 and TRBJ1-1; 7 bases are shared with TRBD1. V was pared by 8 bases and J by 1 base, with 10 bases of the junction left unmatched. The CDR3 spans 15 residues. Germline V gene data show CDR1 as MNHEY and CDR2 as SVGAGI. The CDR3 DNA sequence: TGTGCCAGCTATAAGGGGACAGTAGGGAACACTGAAGCTTTCTTT. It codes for CASYKGTVGNTEAFF.